This T cell receptor (beta chain) was observed in a study of T cells after yellow fever vaccination. Each CDR3 protein gets one entry after TCRdb re-called the 5' RACE reads with MiXCR. The sample shows under 350,000 distinct CDR3 sequences, roughly 4.3% of them seen only once. Germline values: CDR1 SQVTM, CDR2 ANQGSEA. The CDR3 is 13 amino acids. The ends were cut back, 4 bases at V and 1 base at J, with 10 bases in the middle. The TCR sequence derives from a young man who received the YFV17D yellow fever vaccine. This specimen was PBMCs, taken 5 days after the yellow fever booster vaccination. The rearrangement joins TRBV29-1 to TRBJ1-1; D is undetermined. The CDR3 protein is CSVVKHENTEAFF. The CDR3 coding sequence is TGCAGCGTTGTGAAACACGAGAACACTGAAGCTTTCTTT.